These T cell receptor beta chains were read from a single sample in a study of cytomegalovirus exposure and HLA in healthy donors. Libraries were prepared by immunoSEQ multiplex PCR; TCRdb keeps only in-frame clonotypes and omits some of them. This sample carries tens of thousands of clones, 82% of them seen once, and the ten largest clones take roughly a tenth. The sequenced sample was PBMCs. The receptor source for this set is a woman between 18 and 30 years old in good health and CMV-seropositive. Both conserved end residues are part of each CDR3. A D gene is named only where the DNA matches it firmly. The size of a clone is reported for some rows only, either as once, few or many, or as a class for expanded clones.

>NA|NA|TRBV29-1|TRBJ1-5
CSAGGEGQPQHF
TGCAGCGCTGGAGGCGAGGGTCAGCCCCAGCATTTT
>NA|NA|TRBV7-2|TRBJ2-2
CASSLAESTGELFF
TGTGCCAGCAGCTTAGCAGAGAGCACCGGGGAGCTGTTTTTT
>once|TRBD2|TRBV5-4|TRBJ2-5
CASSLASSGIGKTQYF
TGTGCCAGCAGCTTGGCGAGTAGCGGGATCGGGAAGACCCAGTACTTC
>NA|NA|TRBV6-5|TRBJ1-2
CASSPEYRAQGYPF
TGTGCCAGCAGTCCTGAATACAGGGCCCAAGGCTACCCCTTC
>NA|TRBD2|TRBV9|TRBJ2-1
CASSPGTSVHNEQFF
TGTGCCAGCAGCCCAGGGACTAGCGTCCACAATGAGCAGTTCTTC
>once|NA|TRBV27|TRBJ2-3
CASGGRREDTQYF
TGTGCCAGCGGCGGACGTAGGGAGGATACGCAGTATTTT
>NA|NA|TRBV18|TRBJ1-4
CASSPLFSNEKLFF
TGTGCCAGCTCACCGTTATTCAGTAATGAAAAACTGTTTTTT
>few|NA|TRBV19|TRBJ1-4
CASSIGVAGEKLFF
TGTGCCAGTAGTATCGGGGTAGCCGGTGAAAAACTGTTTTTT
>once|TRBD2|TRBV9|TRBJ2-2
CASSKTSGGGTGELFF
TGTGCCAGCAGCAAGACTAGCGGGGGGGGCACCGGGGAGCTGTTTTTT
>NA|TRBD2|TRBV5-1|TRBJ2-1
CATNSGSADEQFF
TGCGCCACCAATAGCGGGAGTGCGGATGAGCAGTTCTTC
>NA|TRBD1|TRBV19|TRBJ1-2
CASSADGTGRYGYTF
TGTGCCAGTAGTGCCGACGGGACAGGGCGCTATGGCTACACCTTC
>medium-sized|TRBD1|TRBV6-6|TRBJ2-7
CASSSAPDRAEQYF
TGTGCCAGCAGTTCAGCCCCGGACAGGGCCGAGCAGTACTTC
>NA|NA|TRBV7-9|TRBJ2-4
CSSSLARDLAKNIQYF
TGTTCCAGCAGCTTAGCGCGGGACCTAGCCAAAAACATTCAGTACTTC
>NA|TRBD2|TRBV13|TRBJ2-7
CASSSYSGPTGVQYF
TGTGCCAGCAGCTCTTATAGCGGGCCGACCGGAGTGCAGTACTTC
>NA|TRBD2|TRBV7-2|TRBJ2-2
CASSFGTSGTGELFF
TGTGCCAGCAGCTTCGGGACTAGCGGAACCGGGGAGCTGTTTTTT
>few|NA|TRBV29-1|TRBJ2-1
CSVDQVGTYSYNEQFF
TGCAGCGTTGACCAGGTAGGGACTTACTCCTACAATGAGCAGTTCTTC
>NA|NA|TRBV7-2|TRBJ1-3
CASSWQGTRSGNTIYF
TGTGCCAGCAGCTGGCAGGGAACAAGGTCTGGAAACACCATATATTTT